This is a list of T cell receptor beta chains from one sample in a study of lymphopenia after photon versus proton radiotherapy. Sequenced by immunoSEQ multiplex PCR; TCRdb stores in-frame clones only, minus some. The table lists approximately 6,800 clones, 89% of them singletons. The sample consisted of peripheral blood, taken from a patient treated with photon-based radiotherapy. Source of these receptors: a man aged 55 to 70 with cholangiocarcinoma. Each CDR3 is given without its conserved first and last residue. The order of the fields is D gene, J gene, V gene, CDR3 protein. A D gene is named only where the DNA matches it firmly.

>TRBD1|TRBJ1-2|TRBV19
ASSTPRAGGIASGYT
>TRBD2|TRBJ2-1|TRBV18
ASSLLAGGAYNEQF
>TRBD1|TRBJ2-7|TRBV27
ASREYRGGYEQY
>NA|TRBJ2-5|TRBV7-7
ASSLGSGTVETQY
>NA|TRBJ2-3|TRBV25-1
ASSEGGGASTDTQY
>NA|TRBJ1-6|TRBV19
ASRPEPRTGNSPLH
>NA|TRBJ2-3|TRBV27
ASSQILATSTDTQY
>TRBD1|TRBJ1-5|TRBV6-1
ASSDFTGGAGLYSNQPQH
>NA|TRBJ2-2|TRBV18
ASSPLRGSDTGELF
>TRBD2|TRBJ2-5|TRBV4-1
ASSQVLAGGQRETQY
>NA|TRBJ2-2|TRBV2
ASRGTRWGSRSAGELF
>NA|TRBJ1-4|TRBV28
ASSVRVIGEKLF
>TRBD2|TRBJ2-7|TRBV11-3
ASSVTSGSHHEQY
>NA|TRBJ1-6|TRBV7-3
ASSTTGTYNSPLH
>NA|TRBJ1-5|TRBV19
ASSFIPSYSNQPQH
>NA|TRBJ2-4|TRBV18
ASSPLVEGASPNIQY
>NA|TRBJ2-1|TRBV7-3
ASSQSGSYYNEQF
>NA|TRBJ1-4|TRBV5-4
ASSLAGVQEKLF
>NA|TRBJ2-1|TRBV5-1
ASSHRDPSCNEQF
>NA|TRBJ2-7|TRBV6-6
ASNQELQAREQY
>NA|TRBJ2-7|TRBV27
ASSLSRQAYEQY
>NA|TRBJ1-6|TRBV9
ASSARPAWGNSPLH
>NA|TRBJ2-7|TRBV14
ASSQESGSVEQY
>NA|TRBJ2-3|TRBV20-1
SAETTDTQY
>NA|TRBJ1-5|TRBV7-9
ASSLGSQPQH
>NA|TRBJ2-3|TRBV7-2
ASSFVAASTDTQY
>NA|TRBJ2-1|TRBV6-5
ASSRGGTAQF
>NA|TRBJ2-7|TRBV7-3
ASSLLGTPVSYEQY
>NA|TRBJ2-7|TRBV2
ASSYGTAGAYEQY
>NA|TRBJ2-7|TRBV4-2
ASSQDRLNEQY
>NA|TRBJ1-4|TRBV15
ATSRNRGYEKLF
>TRBD1|TRBJ1-6|TRBV7-3
ASSLTSDRGNSPLH
>TRBD2|TRBJ2-1|TRBV7-3
ASSALAGPTSSYNEQF
>TRBD1|TRBJ2-3|TRBV6-6
ATNPGTGATDTQY
>NA|TRBJ1-5|TRBV7-3
ASSLPGGNQPQH
>NA|TRBJ1-2|TRBV28
ASSDPRGGRIYGYT
>NA|TRBJ1-3|TRBV11-2
ASSPLSSGNTIY
>NA|TRBJ1-2|TRBV14
ASSQVRDLYGYT
>NA|TRBJ2-7|TRBV5-6
ASSSVPYEQY
>TRBD2|TRBJ2-1|TRBV28
ASKNNGGVMSNEQF
>NA|TRBJ2-7|TRBV7-8
ASSVEQGPYEQY
>NA|TRBJ2-1|TRBV18
ASSHRDTLSYNEQF
>NA|TRBJ1-5|TRBV19
ASSIGRGGQPQH
>TRBD1|TRBJ1-1|TRBV5-1
ASSFTGGDEAF
>TRBD1|TRBJ1-4|TRBV5-1
ASSDNRGEAEKLF
>TRBD2|TRBJ2-3|TRBV29-1
SVTGGRALSTDTQY
>NA|TRBJ1-5|TRBV28
ASSLLGLSEPQH
>TRBD1|TRBJ2-6|TRBV4-1
ASSQERRQGISGANVLT
>NA|TRBJ1-1|TRBV7-9
ASSFQYNTEAF
>NA|TRBJ1-1|TRBV11-2
ASSLNGGSEAF
>TRBD2|TRBJ2-1|TRBV28
ASLGLAIPGGYNEQF
>TRBD1|TRBJ2-7|TRBV6-5
ASRTQGTSYEQY
>NA|TRBJ1-1|TRBV5-8
ASTRNTEAF
>TRBD2|TRBJ2-7|TRBV18
ASSPPAGGSYEQY
>NA|TRBJ1-5|TRBV28
ASSRQALPQH
>NA|TRBJ2-5|TRBV11-3
ASSLEYSQETQY